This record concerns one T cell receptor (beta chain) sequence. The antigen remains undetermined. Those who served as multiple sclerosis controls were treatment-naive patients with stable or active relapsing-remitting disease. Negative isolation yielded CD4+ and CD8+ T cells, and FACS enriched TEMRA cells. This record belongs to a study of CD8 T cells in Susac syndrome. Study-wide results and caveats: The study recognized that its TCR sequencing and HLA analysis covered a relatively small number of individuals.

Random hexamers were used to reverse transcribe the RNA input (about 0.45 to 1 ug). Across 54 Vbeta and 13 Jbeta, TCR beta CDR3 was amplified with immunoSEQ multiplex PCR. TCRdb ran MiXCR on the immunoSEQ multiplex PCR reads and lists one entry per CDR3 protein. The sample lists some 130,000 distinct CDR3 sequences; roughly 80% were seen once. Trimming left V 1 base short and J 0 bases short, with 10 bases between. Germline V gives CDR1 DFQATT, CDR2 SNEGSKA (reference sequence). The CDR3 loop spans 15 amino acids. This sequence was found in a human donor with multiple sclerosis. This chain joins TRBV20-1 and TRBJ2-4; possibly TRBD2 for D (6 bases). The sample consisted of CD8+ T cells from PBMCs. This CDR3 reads CSARGRGVAKNIQYF. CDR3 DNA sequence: TGCAGTGCTAGAGGGCGCGGGGTAGCCAAAAACATTCAGTACTTC.